This T cell receptor (beta chain) is drawn from a study of PD-L1 blockade in urothelial cancer. Described time point: pretreatment peripheral blood. Produced via immunoSEQ multiplex PCR; TCRdb's table is partial and in-frame only. The sample has under 70,000 clones, over 75% seen once. The V segment lost 3 bases and the J segment 8 bases; nucleotides outside the gene matches: 10. The CDR3 is made up of 16 amino acids. Germline CDR1 and CDR2: MDHEN and SYDVKM. The rearrangement joins TRBV28 to TRBJ2-1, with 10 bases that match TRBD2. Here the sequenced sample was PBMCs, taken around atezolizumab (anti-PD-L1) treatment. The origin of this receptor is a man aged 70-80 years with urothelial cancer. The CDR3 region is CASSFLQGLAVHEQFF. The CDR3 DNA sequence: TGTGCCAGCAGTTTTCTCCAAGGACTAGCGGTCCATGAGCAGTTCTTC.